One and the same sample provided the 20 T cell receptor beta chains below, sequenced in a study of blood T cell repertoires in COVID-19 (dated by TCRdb to between 2020 and 2021). Library method: the immunoSEQ multiplex PCR assay. TCRdb took this table from immuneACCESS and kept in-frame rearrangements with V and J called. Such tables lack part of the clones; where checked against another copy, unresolved V genes explain under half of the gap, and the rest is unexplained. Across this sample there are almost 200,000 clones, with about 89% seen only once. The leading ten clones occupy around 8.4% of the sample. The sequenced sample was PBMCs or T cells enriched from blood (not recorded which). The receptor set was obtained from a woman younger than 30 who had recovered from COVID-19.

V gene TRBV28 combines with J gene TRBJ2-5; tentative D call: TRBD2 (6 bases). Trimming stripped 2 bases from V and 5 bases from J, with 12 bases between. Germline CDR1 is MDHEN and CDR2 is SYDVKM. The CDR3 totals 14 residues. CDR3 sequence (DNA): TGTGCCAGCAGTTTAGGTGGGGCGGGGGAGACCCAGTACTTC. It is translated as CASSLGGAGETQYF.

The CDR3 sequence: CASSQATSGGSETQYF. CDR3 DNA sequence: TGTGCCAGCAGCCAAGCCACTAGCGGGGGGTCAGAGACCCAGTACTTC. The V and J genes are TRBV3-1 (or the pseudogene TRBV3-2) and TRBJ2-5; TRBD2 matches 12 bases. Germline CDR1 reads LGHDT; CDR2 reads YNNKEL (reference sequence). The junction had 4 bases not matched to a gene; V was cut back by 1 base and J by 4 bases. The CDR3 has 16 amino acids.

The table lists this clone with a count of one. V is TRBV10-3 and J is TRBJ1-1, with TRBD1 matching 8 bases. The CDR3 is 13 residues long. The trim removed 10 bases at V and 1 base at J, leaving 5 bases unmatched. The germline gives CDR1 ENHRY, CDR2 SYGVKD. The CDR3 DNA reads TGTGCCACCCACGGGACAGGGAACACTGAAGCTTTCTTT. Amino acid sequence: CATHGTGNTEAFF.

The chain is built from TRBV11-2 and TRBJ2-2; possibly TRBD1 for D (6 bases). Germline CDR1 reads SGHAT; CDR2 reads FQNNGV. This CDR3 contains 15 residues. V was pared by 6 bases and J by 5 bases, with 16 bases between. The CDR3: CASSSRGGSTGELFF. The CDR3 DNA sequence: TGTGCCAGCAGTTCCAGAGGGGGATCAACCGGGGAGCTGTTTTTT.

The chain combines TRBV28 with TRBJ1-2, with D possibly being TRBD1 (5 bases). Germline V gene data show CDR1 as MDHEN and CDR2 as SYDVKM. The V and J ends lost 8 bases and 7 bases respectively, with 17 bases between them. The CDR3 runs to 13 residues. Here the CDR3 DNA reads TGTGCCAGCGATGGGGGTTTGGGAGGTGGCTACACCTTC. Translating it yields CASDGGLGGGYTF.

The rearrangement uses TRBV6-5 and TRBJ1-4, with D possibly being TRBD1 (6 bases). Trimming took 4 bases from V and 0 from J, leaving 12 bases between them. CDR1 MNHEY and CDR2 SVGAGI come from the germline V gene. The CDR3 is 16 amino acids. The CDR3 spells CASSSDRLSTNEKLFF. CDR3 DNA sequence: TGTGCCAGCAGTTCTGACAGGCTTTCAACTAATGAAAAACTGTTTTTT.

This chain uses TRBV28 with TRBJ1-2; D may be TRBD1 (6 bases). V dropped 2 bases and J dropped 8 bases, with 21 bases sitting between them. Germline V CDR1 and CDR2: MDHEN, SYDVKM. The CDR3 is made up of 16 amino acids. The CDR3 loop is CASSLQIGGLSWGYTF. CDR3 nucleotides: TGTGCCAGCAGTTTACAGATTGGGGGCCTCTCTTGGGGCTACACCTTC.

This rearrangement joins TRBV2 to TRBJ2-7, with D perhaps matching TRBD2 (6 bases). This CDR3 has 12 residues. Germline-derived CDR1 and CDR2 are SNHLY and FYNNEI. The CDR3 protein is CASRRGTAEQYF. The CDR3 DNA reads TGTGCTTCCAGGAGGGGCACGGCCGAGCAGTACTTC.

This clone appeared a single time. The V gene is TRBV5-1, the J gene TRBJ1-1; TRBD1 agrees at 9 bases. The CDR3 spans 17 residues. Germline-derived CDR1 and CDR2 are SGHRS and YFSETQ. The V and J ends lost 0 bases and 3 bases, in that order; junction bases with no gene match: 9. The CDR3: CASSLAVLQGADTEAFF. In DNA form, the CDR3 reads TGCGCCAGCAGCTTGGCGGTTTTACAGGGGGCGGACACTGAAGCTTTCTTT.

The chain combines TRBV27 with TRBJ2-6; TRBD2 agrees at 10 bases. J gave up 0 bases and V 4 bases, and 6 bases lay outside the gene matches. Germline V gives CDR1 MNHEY, CDR2 SMNVEV (reference sequence). The CDR3 extends over 18 amino acids. The CDR3 sequence is CASSSLAGTSSGANVLTF. CDR3 coding DNA: TGTGCCAGCAGTTCACTAGCGGGGACGAGCTCTGGGGCCAACGTCCTGACTTTC.

This clone was detected a few times. The genes are TRBV7-9 and TRBJ2-1; D is uncertain. The germline V gene encodes CDR1 SEHNR and CDR2 FQNEAQ (reference sequence). The CDR3 consists of 11 residues. The V end was cut by 6 bases, the J end by 10 bases, with 10 bases between. The chain's CDR3 is CASRLLNEQFF. The CDR3 nucleotides read TGTGCCAGCAGACTTCTGAACGAGCAGTTCTTC.

This clone was picked up one time. The J gene is TRBJ2-7, the V gene TRBV9, with D unresolved. Germline lookup yields CDR1 SGDLS and CDR2 YYNGEE. V lost 4 bases to trimming and J lost 4 bases, with 15 bases between them. The CDR3 extends over 14 amino acids. CDR3 residues: CASSPSAGLYEQYF. The CDR3 DNA reads as TGTGCCAGCAGCCCCAGTGCAGGCCTTTACGAGCAGTACTTC.

The V call is TRBV9, the J call TRBJ2-1, with a weak D call TRBD2 (5 bases). The CDR3 is 14 residues long. V was trimmed by 5 bases and J by 7 bases, leaving 16 bases between them. Germline CDR1 and CDR2: SGDLS and YYNGEE. The CDR3 region has the DNA TGTGCCAGCAGTGGAGGTAGCGATTGGAATGAGCAGTTCTTC. It specifies CASSGGSDWNEQFF. The full variable domain, completed using reference TRBV9 and TRBJ2-1, is DSGVTQTPKHLITATGQRVTLRCSPRSGDLSVYWYQQSLDQGLQFLIQYYNGEERAKGNILERFSAQQFPDLHSELNLSSLELGDSALYFCASSGGSDWNEQFFGPGTRLTVL.

The chain links TRBV5-6 to TRBJ1-1, with 10 bases that match TRBD1. The CDR3 sequence is 17 residues long. Per the germline V gene, CDR1 is SGHDT and CDR2 is YYEEEE. Germline trimming cut 3 bases from V and 2 bases from J; bases unmatched to any gene: 10. CDR3 nucleotide sequence: TGTGCCAGCAGCTACGACAGGGGGCGTAAGGAAAACACTGAAGCTTTCTTT. Protein: CASSYDRGRKENTEAFF.

The J gene is TRBJ2-5, the V gene TRBV5-1, with a possible D match to TRBD2 (5 bases). Looked up from germline, CDR1 is SGHRS and CDR2 is YFSETQ. V was clipped by 3 bases and J by 1 base, with 10 bases between them. The CDR3 extends over 14 amino acids. The CDR3: CASSSGIPQETQYF. CDR3 nucleotide sequence: TGCGCCAGCAGCTCCGGGATTCCCCAAGAGACCCAGTACTTC. Full variable domain (outside the CDR3, taken from reference TRBV5-1 and TRBJ2-5): KAGVTQTPRYLIKTRGQQVTLSCSPISGHRSVSWYQQTPGQGLQFLFEYFSETQRNKGNFPGRFSGRQFSNSRSEMNVSTLELGDSALYLCASSSGIPQETQYFGPGTRLLVL.

The V gene is TRBV7-8, the J gene TRBJ2-1; TRBD1 matches at 11 bases. The CDR3 is 14 residues long. CDR1 and CDR2 (germline): SGHVS, FQNEAQ. The trim removed 5 bases at V and 8 bases at J, leaving 5 bases unmatched. CDR3 region: CASSPRDRGDEQFF. As DNA, the CDR3 is TGTGCCAGCAGCCCGAGGGACAGGGGGGATGAGCAGTTCTTC.

This rearrangement joins TRBV30 to TRBJ1-4; 7 bases map to TRBD1. Germline loops: CDR1 GTSNPN, CDR2 SVGIG (reference sequence). With 2 bases clipped from V and 5 bases from J, the junction kept 5 bases outside the gene matches. This CDR3 has 14 residues. As DNA, the CDR3 is TGTGCCTGGAGTTACGACAGGGCAAATGAAAAACTGTTTTTT. It specifies CAWSYDRANEKLFF.

The chain uses TRBV5-6 and TRBJ2-7; 7 nucleotides align to TRBD1. V shed 1 base, J shed 6 bases, and the junction held 4 bases outside the gene matches. This CDR3 region has 13 residues. Germline V lookup: CDR1 SGHDT, CDR2 YYEEEE. In nucleotides, the CDR3 is TGTGCCAGCAGCTTGTTAGGGGGCCCCGAGCAGTACTTC. Its protein is CASSLLGGPEQYF.

The chain joins TRBV4-1 to TRBJ1-5, with a possible D match to TRBD1 (5 bases). Germline CDR1 is MGHRA and CDR2 is YSYEKL. The CDR3 is 15 amino acids. Trimming cost V 0 bases and J 5 bases, with 11 bases left between them. The CDR3 coding sequence is TGCGCCAGCAGCCAAGATTTGGGGGGTTATCAGCCCCAGCATTTT. This encodes CASSQDLGGYQPQHF.

V is TRBV28 and J is TRBJ2-1, with 7 bases identical to TRBD1. CDR3 length: 13 amino acids. The V gene end was trimmed by 4 bases and the J gene end by 5 bases; junction bases not matched to a gene: 2. Per germline, CDR1 MDHEN and CDR2 SYDVKM. CDR3 in amino acids: CASSWDRDNEQFF. The CDR3 nucleotides read TGTGCCAGCAGTTGGGACAGAGACAATGAGCAGTTCTTC.